These T cell receptor beta chains were read from a single sample in a study of blood T cell repertoires in COVID-19. Sequenced by immunoSEQ multiplex PCR; TCRdb stores in-frame clones only, minus some. This sample yields 170,000 or so clones, of which roughly 84% are seen a single time; roughly 7% belongs to the top ten. Sequences were obtained from PBMCs or T cells enriched from blood (not recorded which). All receptors derive from a woman aged 50 to 60 who had recovered from COVID-19. The CDR3 runs from the conserved cysteine through the conserved F or W. D genes are given only for firm matches. The size entry is marked missing in some rows and otherwise reads once, few, many or a size class.

CDR3aa,CDR3nt,j_gene,len,d_gene,v_gene,abundance
CASSYASGTGVGGYTF,TGTGCCAGCAGTTACGCGTCCGGGACAGGGGTTGGTGGCTACACCTTC,TRBJ1-2,16,TRBD1,TRBV6-5,few
CASSQDGGLAGGPGELFF,TGTGCCAGCAGCCAAGACGGAGGACTAGCGGGAGGGCCCGGGGAGCTGTTTTTT,TRBJ2-2,18,TRBD2,TRBV4-2,.
CSVDVEWARGETQYF,TGCAGCGTTGATGTAGAGTGGGCCAGGGGGGAGACCCAGTACTTC,TRBJ2-5,15,TRBD1,TRBV29-1,.
CASTSTGPLEQFF,TGTGCCAGCACCTCGACAGGTCCGCTTGAGCAGTTCTTC,TRBJ2-1,13,.,TRBV12-3/TRBV12-4,.
CASSIGASEITYNEQFF,TGTGCCAGTAGTATCGGGGCTAGCGAAATTACCTACAATGAGCAGTTCTTC,TRBJ2-1,17,.,TRBV19,.
CASSLGGTGQLRRGYTF,TGTGCCAGCAGCTTAGGAGGGACAGGCCAATTGAGGCGCGGCTACACCTTC,TRBJ1-2,17,TRBD1,TRBV7-2,.
CASSATGLAAYEQYF,TGCGCCAGCAGCGCTACCGGACTAGCGGCCTACGAGCAGTACTTC,TRBJ2-7,15,TRBD2,TRBV5-1,.
CASRDYRGIDLHTF,TGTGCCAGCAGGGATTACAGGGGAATCGATCTTCACACCTTC,TRBJ1-2,14,TRBD1,TRBV7-2,.
CATSAPGQGIHGYTF,TGTGCCACCAGTGCGCCGGGACAGGGGATCCATGGCTACACCTTC,TRBJ1-2,15,TRBD1,TRBV24-1,.
CASSFRDRVGYGYTF,TGTGCCAGCAGTTTCCGGGACAGGGTAGGGTATGGCTACACCTTC,TRBJ1-2,15,TRBD1,TRBV28,.
CASSLGGSSGETQYF,TGTGCCAGCAGCTTAGGGGGCAGCAGTGGGGAGACCCAGTACTTC,TRBJ2-5,15,.,TRBV7-3,.
CASSMGATNEKLFF,TGTGCCAGTAGTATGGGAGCAACTAATGAAAAACTGTTTTTT,TRBJ1-4,14,.,TRBV19,.
CASSLDGRLSEQYF,TGTGCCAGCAGCTTAGACGGGAGACTCTCCGAGCAGTACTTC,TRBJ2-7,14,.,TRBV7-3,.
CSVGYRNTEAFF,TGCAGCGTTGGGTACAGGAACACTGAAGCTTTCTTT,TRBJ1-1,12,.,TRBV29-1,.
CASSLSGGPQHF,TGTGCCAGCAGTTTATCTGGAGGCCCCCAGCATTTT,TRBJ1-5,12,.,TRBV28,few
CASSLETGGAVNSPLHF,TGTGCCAGCAGCTTAGAAACAGGGGGCGCGGTAAACTCACCCCTCCACTTT,TRBJ1-6,17,TRBD1,TRBV11-2,few
CASSSNLAGRTYEQYF,TGCGCCAGCAGCTCGAATCTAGCGGGGAGGACCTACGAGCAGTACTTC,TRBJ2-7,16,TRBD2,TRBV5-1,.
CASRVGTANYGYTF,TGTGCCAGTAGGGTGGGGACAGCTAACTATGGCTACACCTTC,TRBJ1-2,14,TRBD1,TRBV19,once
CASSLRPRDGYTF,TGTGCCAGCAGCTTAAGGCCCAGGGATGGCTACACCTTC,TRBJ1-2,13,.,TRBV7-2,.
CASSSLAAAYNEQFF,TGTGCCAGCAGCTCACTAGCGGCCGCCTACAATGAGCAGTTCTTC,TRBJ2-1,15,TRBD2,TRBV9,.
CASINRGLSEKLFF,TGTGCCAGCATTAACAGGGGGCTAAGTGAAAAACTGTTTTTT,TRBJ1-4,14,TRBD1,TRBV6-5,.
CASTDRTGQGKAFF,TGTGCCAGTACCGACCGGACGGGACAGGGGAAGGCTTTCTTT,TRBJ1-1,14,TRBD1,TRBV19,.
CASSSLTSGRSKETQYF,TGTGCCAGCAGCTCCCTCACTAGCGGGAGATCCAAGGAGACCCAGTACTTC,TRBJ2-5,17,TRBD2,TRBV5-4,.
CASASTAPQGQGNQPQHF,TGTGCCAGCGCCTCTACCGCCCCCCAGGGACAGGGCAATCAGCCCCAGCATTTT,TRBJ1-5,18,.,TRBV21-1,.
CASSVGQGYNEQFF,TGTGCCAGCAGCGTGGGACAGGGATACAATGAGCAGTTCTTC,TRBJ2-1,14,TRBD1,TRBV9,.
CASRNEGRVNTEAFF,TGTGCCAGCAGGAACGAAGGCCGGGTGAACACTGAAGCTTTCTTT,TRBJ1-1,15,.,TRBV2,.
CASSSLRTGLFSYEQYF,TGTGCCAGCTCATCCCTAAGGACAGGCCTCTTCTCCTACGAGCAGTACTTC,TRBJ2-7,17,TRBD1,TRBV18,.
CASSGEVRVAGGPKTQYF,TGTGCCAGCAGTGGGGAAGTCAGGGTAGCGGGAGGGCCGAAGACCCAGTACTTC,TRBJ2-5,18,TRBD2,TRBV28,.
CASRLGVGGKQPQHF,TGTGCCAGCAGGCTCGGCGTGGGGGGAAAACAGCCCCAGCATTTT,TRBJ1-5,15,.,TRBV28,once
CASSSGTGELPQHF,TGTGCCAGCAGCTCCGGGACAGGGGAATTGCCCCAGCATTTT,TRBJ1-5,14,TRBD1,TRBV5-5,.
CAISRTGVEAFF,TGTGCCATCAGTCGGACAGGGGTTGAAGCTTTCTTT,TRBJ1-1,12,TRBD1,TRBV10-3,.